What follows is one T cell receptor beta chain and its context. Its antigen is not identified. Drawing of peripheral blood yielded about 9.8 milliliters from each donor. Researchers report isolating at least 7 million PBMCs per sample. This record belongs to a study of blood T cells in healthy people across ages. It was with a sample-barcoded 5' primer and a J-beta primer mix that a second PCR of about 6 to 12 cycles was run. Every sample gave at least 2.5 million paired-end reads containing CDR3. From the 5' RACE reads, TCRdb called clonotypes with MiXCR, one entry per CDR3 protein. In the table there are 1,800,000 or so distinct CDR3 sequences, roughly 43% of which are singletons. Study findings and constraints: Comparison with aged donors showed that long-lived donors had more naive CD4+ cells and higher diversity.

Sequenced sample: blood. The TCR originated in a human donor in good health.

CDR3 residues: CASSPKWAGGSYNEQFF. The CDR3 nucleotides are TGTGCCAGCAGCCCAAAGTGGGCGGGGGGCTCCTACAATGAGCAGTTCTTC. This chain joins TRBV7-6 and TRBJ2-1, with 8 bases lining up with TRBD2. J was trimmed by 0 bases and V by 5 bases; bases with no gene match: 9. Germline CDR1 and CDR2: SGHVS and FNYEAQ. The CDR3 covers 17 residues.